This T cell receptor beta chain appears in the sequencing data of a study of cytomegalovirus exposure and HLA in healthy donors. Study findings and constraints: Across donors, presence/absence analyses took sequencing depth to be roughly uniform.

It was with 60 Vbeta and 13 Jbeta primers that the PCR ran. The data were produced by immunoSEQ multiplex PCR, yet TCRdb's version contains in-frame clones alone and is incomplete. The sample contains around 130,000 clones, roughly four fifths of which appear only once. CDR3 length: 15 amino acids. Germline CDR1 reads MNHNY; CDR2 reads SVGAGI (reference sequence). Trimming pared 2 bases from V and 0 bases from J, leaving 10 bases between. This clone was counted a few times. Its antigen remains unidentified. Sequenced input: PBMCs. V gene TRBV6-6 combines with J gene TRBJ1-1; TRBD1 is a possible D gene (5 bases). The TCR sequence derives from a girl aged 2 to 9 in good health and CMV-seronegative. The CDR3 is CASSYVTGMNTEAFF. The DNA of the CDR3 is TGTGCCAGCAGTTACGTCACAGGAATGAACACTGAAGCTTTCTTT.